This T cell receptor beta chain was obtained from a study of blood T cell repertoires in COVID-19. As for the study in general: Spain, Italy and the United States supplied samples that represented acute and convalescent COVID-19. T cells, B-cell-depleted T cells, or PBMCs supplied cDNA or gDNA.

Per the authors' pipeline: Researchers report that nucleated cell counts were estimated from reference gene primer amplification. Sequencing was performed with immunoSEQ multiplex PCR; in TCRdb, only in-frame clones are kept and a portion is missing. V and J calls and clone size are given by that table; D and trimming were obtained from the DNA. The sample consists of about 62,000 clones, roughly 85% of them appearing once. The CDR3 spans 12 residues. Losses at the gene ends were 5 bases for V and 6 bases for J; bases not matched to a gene: 1. Germline V gene lookup returns CDR1 SGHRS and CDR2 YFSETQ.

The source of this sequence is a woman of 80 years or more with acute or convalescent COVID-19. Source material: peripheral blood. This rearrangement joins TRBV5-1 to TRBJ2-4; 8 bases are a match to TRBD2. The CDR3 protein is CASRREGNIQYF. DNA of the CDR3: TGCGCCAGCAGACGGGAGGGAAACATTCAGTACTTC.